Below are 6 T cell receptor beta chains sequenced from a single sample in a study of T cells after yellow fever vaccination. TCRdb re-called the 5' RACE reads through MiXCR, storing one row per CDR3 protein. The repertoire holds 30,000 or so distinct CDR3 sequences, around 4.3% seen once, with around 45% in the top ten. The source material was CD8+ T cells sorted from PBMCs, sampled 5 days after the yellow fever booster vaccination. The receptors here all came from a man aged 25 to 40 who received the YFV17D yellow fever vaccine.

This clonotype was detected many times. This chain uses TRBV7-9 with TRBJ1-2; 12 nucleotides align to TRBD1. Trimming at V came to 5 bases and at J to 3 bases, leaving 4 bases not matched to a gene. The CDR3 contains 15 residues. Looked up from germline, CDR1 is SEHNR and CDR2 is FQNEAQ (reference sequence). The CDR3 sequence: CASSRDRGPDYGYTF. CDR3 nucleotide sequence: TGTGCCAGCAGCCGGGACAGGGGGCCCGACTATGGCTACACCTTC.

This clonotype was recorded at least ten times. The gene calls are TRBV27 and TRBJ2-1, with D possibly matching TRBD2 (5 bases). The CDR3 sequence is 11 residues long. Trimming left V 8 bases short and J 14 bases short, with 16 bases between. Germline assignment: CDR1 MNHEY and CDR2 SMNVEV (reference sequence). Here the CDR3 reads CASWASGKEFF. CDR3 coding DNA: TGTGCCAGCTGGGCCAGCGGTAAGGAGTTCTTC.

This clonotype showed up just a few times. This chain joins TRBV28 and TRBJ2-7; D gene unclear. This CDR3 spans 15 amino acids. The V end was cut by 3 bases, the J end by 6 bases, with 18 bases between. Germline CDR1 reads MDHEN; CDR2 reads SYDVKM. CDR3 sequence: CASSFGPGQDLEQYF. The CDR3 nucleotides are TGTGCCAGCAGTTTCGGCCCAGGCCAGGATCTCGAGCAGTACTTC.

The chain couples TRBV13 to TRBJ2-3; 8 bases agree with TRBD1. The length of the CDR3 is 15 residues. Germline CDR1 and CDR2: PRHDT and FYEKMQ (reference sequence). With V trimmed by 1 base and J by 4 bases, 4 bases remained unmatched. CDR3 sequence: CASSLVSRGPDTQYF. In nucleotides, the CDR3 is TGTGCCAGCAGCTTAGTTTCCAGGGGGCCAGATACGCAGTATTTT.

A note on this clonotype: This could be a read error, since a much larger clone is one nucleotide away. The chain uses TRBV29-1 and TRBJ2-3, with D uncertain. This CDR3 has 13 amino acids. Germline V gene sequence: CDR1 SQVTM, CDR2 ANQGSEA. With 4 bases removed from V and 1 base from J, the gap between germline ends came to 9 bases. CDR3 in DNA: TGCAGCGTTGTTGATGGGCGCACAGATACGCAGTATTTT. Protein product: CSVVDGRTDTQYF.

This clonotype was counted at least ten times. This sequence joins TRBV6-5 and TRBJ2-1; 11 bases map to TRBD2. There are 15 residues in the CDR3. Per the germline V gene, CDR1 is MNHEY and CDR2 is SVGAGI. V shed 0 bases and J 5 bases; nucleotides not matched to a gene: 0. The CDR3 loop reads CASSYSTSGNNEQFF. Here the CDR3 DNA reads TGTGCCAGCAGTTACTCGACTAGCGGGAACAATGAGCAGTTCTTC.